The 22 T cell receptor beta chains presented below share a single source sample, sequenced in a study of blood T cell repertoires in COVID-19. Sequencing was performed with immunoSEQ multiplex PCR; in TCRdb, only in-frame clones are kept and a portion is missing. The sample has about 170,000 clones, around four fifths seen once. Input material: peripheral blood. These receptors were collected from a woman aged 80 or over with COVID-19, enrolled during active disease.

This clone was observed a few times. The DNA for the CDR3 is TGTGCCAGCAGTGTACGCAGGGGGCTGGTGAACACTGAAGCTTTCTTT. This gives the protein CASSVRRGLVNTEAFF. The chain carries TRBV6-2 or TRBV6-3 and TRBJ1-1; TRBD1 matches 8 bases. The CDR3 is 16 residues long. Germline CDR1 and CDR2: MNHEY and SVGEGT. The V gene end was trimmed by 5 bases and the J gene end by 0 bases; junction bases not matched to a gene: 8.

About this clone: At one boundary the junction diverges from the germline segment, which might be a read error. CDR3 in amino acids: CASSLGDSRLF. The DNA for the CDR3 is TGTGCTAGCAGCTTAGGGGACTCCCGGCTCTTC. This sequence joins TRBV7-7 and TRBJ2-1, with D perhaps matching TRBD2 (6 bases). CDR3 length: 11 amino acids. Germline loops: CDR1 SSHAT, CDR2 FNYEAQ (reference sequence).

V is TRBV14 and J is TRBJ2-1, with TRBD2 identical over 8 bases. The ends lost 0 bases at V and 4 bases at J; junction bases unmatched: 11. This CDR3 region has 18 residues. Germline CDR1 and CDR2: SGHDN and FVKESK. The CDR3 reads CASSQESVQAGVYNEQFF. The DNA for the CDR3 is TGTGCCAGCAGCCAAGAATCGGTTCAAGCGGGAGTGTACAATGAGCAGTTCTTC.

The DNA of the CDR3 is TGTGCCAACGGGGTAGGCCCTTTCCGTAAATCGGCGCAGTTCTTC. Its translation: CANGVGPFRKSAQFF. The chain carries TRBV4-2 and TRBJ2-1; the D gene is possibly TRBD2 (5 bases). Trimming removed 10 bases at V and 12 bases at J, with 28 bases between. From germline, CDR1 is LGHNA and CDR2 YNFKEQ. CDR3 length: 15 residues.

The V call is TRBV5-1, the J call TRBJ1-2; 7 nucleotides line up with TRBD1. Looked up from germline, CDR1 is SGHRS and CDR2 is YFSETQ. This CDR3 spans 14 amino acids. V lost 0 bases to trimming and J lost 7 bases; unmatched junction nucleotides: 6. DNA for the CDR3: TGCGCCAGCAGCTTGGCCGGGCAGGGGGTTGGCTACACCTTC. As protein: CASSLAGQGVGYTF.

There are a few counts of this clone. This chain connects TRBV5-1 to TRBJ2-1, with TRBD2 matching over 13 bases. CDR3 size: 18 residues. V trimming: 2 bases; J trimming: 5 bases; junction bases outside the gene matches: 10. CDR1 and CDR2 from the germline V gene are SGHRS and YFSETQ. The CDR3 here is CASSLTTSGGARNNEQFF. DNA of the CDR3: TGCGCCAGCAGCTTAACTACTAGCGGGGGGGCCCGGAACAATGAGCAGTTCTTC.

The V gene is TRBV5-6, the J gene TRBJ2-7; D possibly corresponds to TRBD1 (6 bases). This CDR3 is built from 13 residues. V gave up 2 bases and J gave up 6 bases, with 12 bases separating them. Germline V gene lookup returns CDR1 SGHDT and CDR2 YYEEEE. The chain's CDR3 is CASSLWGHFEQYF. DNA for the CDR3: TGTGCCAGCAGCTTATGGGGACACTTCGAGCAGTACTTC.

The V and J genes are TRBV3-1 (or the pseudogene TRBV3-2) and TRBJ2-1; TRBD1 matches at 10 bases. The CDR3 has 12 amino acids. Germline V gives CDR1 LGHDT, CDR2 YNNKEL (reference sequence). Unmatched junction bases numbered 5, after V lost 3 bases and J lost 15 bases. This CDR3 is CASSQDRGMGFF. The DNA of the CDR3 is TGTGCCAGCAGCCAGGACAGGGGGATGGGGTTCTTC.

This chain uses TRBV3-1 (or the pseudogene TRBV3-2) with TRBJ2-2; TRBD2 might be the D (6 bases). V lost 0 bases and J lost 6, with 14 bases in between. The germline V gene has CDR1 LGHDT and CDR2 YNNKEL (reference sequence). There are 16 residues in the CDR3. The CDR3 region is CASSQEGVAAAGELFF. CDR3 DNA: TGTGCCAGCAGCCAAGAAGGGGTAGCGGCGGCCGGGGAGCTGTTTTTT.

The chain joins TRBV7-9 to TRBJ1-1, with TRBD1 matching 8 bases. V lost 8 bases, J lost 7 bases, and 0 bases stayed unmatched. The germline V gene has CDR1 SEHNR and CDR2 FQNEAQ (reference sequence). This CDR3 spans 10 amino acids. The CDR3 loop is CASGTGEAFF. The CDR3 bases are TGTGCCAGCGGGACAGGTGAAGCTTTCTTT.

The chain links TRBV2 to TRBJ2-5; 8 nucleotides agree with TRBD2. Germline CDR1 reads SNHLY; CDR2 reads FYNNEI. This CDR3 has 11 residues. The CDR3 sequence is CEAGGRETQYF. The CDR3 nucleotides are TGTGAGGCGGGGGGACGAGAGACCCAGTACTTC.

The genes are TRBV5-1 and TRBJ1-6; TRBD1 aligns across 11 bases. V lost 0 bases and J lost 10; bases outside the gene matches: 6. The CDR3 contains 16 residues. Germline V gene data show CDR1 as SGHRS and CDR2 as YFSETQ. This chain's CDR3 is CASSLEPGQGGSPLHF. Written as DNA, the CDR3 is TGCGCCAGCAGCTTGGAGCCGGGACAGGGGGGCTCACCCCTCCACTTT.

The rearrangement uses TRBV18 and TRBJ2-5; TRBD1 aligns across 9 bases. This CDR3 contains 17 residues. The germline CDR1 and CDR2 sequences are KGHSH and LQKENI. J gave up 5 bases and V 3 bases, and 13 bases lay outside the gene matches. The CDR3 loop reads CASSPSGTGLTGETQYF. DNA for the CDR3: TGTGCCAGCTCACCTTCCGGGACAGGGCTCACAGGGGAGACCCAGTACTTC. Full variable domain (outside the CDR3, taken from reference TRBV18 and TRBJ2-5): NAGVMQNPRHLVRRRGQEARLRCSPMKGHSHVYWYRQLPEEGLKFMVYLQKENIIDESGMPKERFSAEFPKEGPSILRIQQVVRGDSAAYFCASSPSGTGLTGETQYFGPGTRLLVL.

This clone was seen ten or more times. The CDR3 DNA is TGTGCCAGCAGCCGTTTCACGGGGTCCTATGGCTACACCTTC. It encodes CASSRFTGSYGYTF. V usage is TRBV11-2 and J usage is TRBJ1-2; D is uncertain. CDR1 is SGHAT, CDR2 FQNNGV, per germline. The CDR3 contains 14 residues. Trimming pared 5 bases from V and 4 bases from J, leaving 14 bases between.

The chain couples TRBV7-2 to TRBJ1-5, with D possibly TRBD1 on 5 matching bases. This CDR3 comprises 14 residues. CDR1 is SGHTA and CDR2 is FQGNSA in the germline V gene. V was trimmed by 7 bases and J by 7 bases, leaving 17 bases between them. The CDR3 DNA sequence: TGTGCCAGCACCCGTCGGGGACTTGAACAGCCCCAGCATTTT. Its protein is CASTRRGLEQPQHF.

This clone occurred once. CDR3: CASSPTTGGYTF. For the CDR3, the DNA is TGTGCCAGCAGTCCCACGACAGGGGGCTACACCTTC. This chain joins TRBV6-5 and TRBJ1-2; 7 nucleotides align to TRBD1. With 5 bases clipped from V and 8 bases from J, the junction kept 5 bases outside the gene matches. This CDR3 is 12 amino acids long. The germline CDR1 and CDR2 sequences are MNHEY and SVGAGI.

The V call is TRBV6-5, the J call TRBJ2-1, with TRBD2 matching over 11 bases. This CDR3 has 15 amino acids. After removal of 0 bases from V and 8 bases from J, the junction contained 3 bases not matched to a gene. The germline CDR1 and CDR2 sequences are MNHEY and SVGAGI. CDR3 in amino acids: CASSYSGTSGYEQFF. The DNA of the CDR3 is TGTGCCAGCAGTTACTCCGGGACTAGCGGTTATGAGCAGTTCTTC.

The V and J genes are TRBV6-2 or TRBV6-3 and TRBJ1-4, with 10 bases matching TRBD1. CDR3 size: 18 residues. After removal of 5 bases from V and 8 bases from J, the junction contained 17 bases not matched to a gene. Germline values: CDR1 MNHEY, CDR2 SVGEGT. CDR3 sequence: CASSSRGTGEFFREKLFF. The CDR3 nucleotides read TGTGCCAGCAGTAGCCGAGGGACAGGGGAATTCTTCAGGGAAAAACTGTTTTTT.

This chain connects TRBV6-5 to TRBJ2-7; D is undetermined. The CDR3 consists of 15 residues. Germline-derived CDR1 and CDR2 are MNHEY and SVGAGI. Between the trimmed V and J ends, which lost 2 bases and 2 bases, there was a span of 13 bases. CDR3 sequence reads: CASSYDSGRTYEQYF. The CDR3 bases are TGTGCCAGCAGTTACGATTCAGGTAGAACCTACGAGCAGTACTTC.

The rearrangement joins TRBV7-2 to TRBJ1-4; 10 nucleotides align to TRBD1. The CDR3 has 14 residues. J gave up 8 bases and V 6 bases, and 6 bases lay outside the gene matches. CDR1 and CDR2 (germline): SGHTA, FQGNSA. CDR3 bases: TGTGCCAGCAGTCCGACAGGGGGCTTGGAAAAACTGTTTTTT. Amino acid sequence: CASSPTGGLEKLFF.

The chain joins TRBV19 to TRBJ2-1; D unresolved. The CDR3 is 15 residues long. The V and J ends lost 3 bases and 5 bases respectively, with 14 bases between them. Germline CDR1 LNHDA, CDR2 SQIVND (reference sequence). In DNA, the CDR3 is TGTGCCAGTAGTATCGAGTCGTACAGCCACAATGAGCAGTTCTTC. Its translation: CASSIESYSHNEQFF.

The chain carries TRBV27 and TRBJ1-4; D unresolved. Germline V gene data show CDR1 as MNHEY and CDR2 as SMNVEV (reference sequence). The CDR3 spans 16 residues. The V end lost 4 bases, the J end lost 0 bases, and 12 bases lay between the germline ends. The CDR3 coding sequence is TGTGCCAGCAGTTCCTCGACTCTTGCAACTAATGAAAAACTGTTTTTT. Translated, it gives CASSSSTLATNEKLFF.